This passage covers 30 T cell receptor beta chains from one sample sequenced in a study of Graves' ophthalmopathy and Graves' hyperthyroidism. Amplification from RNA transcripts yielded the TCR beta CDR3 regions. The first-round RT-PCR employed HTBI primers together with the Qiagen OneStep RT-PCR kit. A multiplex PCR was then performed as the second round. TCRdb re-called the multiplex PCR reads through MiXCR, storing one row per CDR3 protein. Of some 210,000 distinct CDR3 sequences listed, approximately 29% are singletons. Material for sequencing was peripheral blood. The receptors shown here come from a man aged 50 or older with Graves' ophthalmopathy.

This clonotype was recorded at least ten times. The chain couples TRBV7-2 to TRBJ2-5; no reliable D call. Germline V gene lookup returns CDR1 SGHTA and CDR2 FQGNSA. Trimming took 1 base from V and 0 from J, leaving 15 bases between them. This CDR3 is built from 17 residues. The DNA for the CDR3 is TGTGCCAGCAGCTTAGGGGTTGTCGGAACCTACCAAGAGACCCAGTACTTC. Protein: CASSLGVVGTYQETQYF.

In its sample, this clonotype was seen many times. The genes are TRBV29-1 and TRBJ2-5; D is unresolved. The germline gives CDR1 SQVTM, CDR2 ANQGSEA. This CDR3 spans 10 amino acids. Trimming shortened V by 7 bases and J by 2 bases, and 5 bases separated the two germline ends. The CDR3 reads CSGVQETQYF. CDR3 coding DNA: TGCAGCGGAGTACAAGAGACCCAGTACTTC.

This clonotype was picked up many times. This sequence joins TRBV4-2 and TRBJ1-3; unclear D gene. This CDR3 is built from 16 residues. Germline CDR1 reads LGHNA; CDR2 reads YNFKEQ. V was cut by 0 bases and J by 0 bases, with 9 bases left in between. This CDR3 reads CASSQDPGNSGNTIYF. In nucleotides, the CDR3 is TGTGCCAGCAGCCAAGACCCCGGGAACTCTGGAAACACCATATATTTT.

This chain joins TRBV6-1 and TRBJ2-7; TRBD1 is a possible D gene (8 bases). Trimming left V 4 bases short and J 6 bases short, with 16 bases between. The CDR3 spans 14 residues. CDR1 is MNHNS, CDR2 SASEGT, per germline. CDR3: CASSVDREGLEQYF. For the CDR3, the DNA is TGTGCCAGCAGTGTGGACAGGGAGGGTCTCGAGCAGTACTTC.

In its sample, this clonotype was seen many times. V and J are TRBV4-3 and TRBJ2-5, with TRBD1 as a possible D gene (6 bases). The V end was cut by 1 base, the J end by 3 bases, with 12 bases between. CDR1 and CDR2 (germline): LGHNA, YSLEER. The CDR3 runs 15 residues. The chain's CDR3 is CASSQGHRAEETQYF. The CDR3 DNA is TGCGCCAGCAGCCAAGGTCACAGGGCGGAAGAGACCCAGTACTTC.

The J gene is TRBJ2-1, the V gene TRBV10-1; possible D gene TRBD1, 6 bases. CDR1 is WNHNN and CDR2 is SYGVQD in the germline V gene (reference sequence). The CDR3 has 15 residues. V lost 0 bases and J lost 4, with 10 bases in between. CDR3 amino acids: CASSESAGAYNEQFF. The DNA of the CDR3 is TGCGCCAGCAGTGAGTCGGCAGGGGCTTACAATGAGCAGTTCTTC.

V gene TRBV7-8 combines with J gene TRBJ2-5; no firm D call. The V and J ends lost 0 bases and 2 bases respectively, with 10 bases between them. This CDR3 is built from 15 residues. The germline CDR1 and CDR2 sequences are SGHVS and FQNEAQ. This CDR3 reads CASSLAAYPQETQYF. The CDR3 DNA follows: TGTGCCAGCAGCTTAGCGGCTTATCCGCAAGAGACCCAGTACTTC.

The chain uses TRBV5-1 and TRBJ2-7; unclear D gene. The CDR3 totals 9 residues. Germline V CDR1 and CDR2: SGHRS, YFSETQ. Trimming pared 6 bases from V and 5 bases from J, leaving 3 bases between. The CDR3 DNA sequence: TGCGCCAGCATCCACGAGCAGTACTTC. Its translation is CASIHEQYF.

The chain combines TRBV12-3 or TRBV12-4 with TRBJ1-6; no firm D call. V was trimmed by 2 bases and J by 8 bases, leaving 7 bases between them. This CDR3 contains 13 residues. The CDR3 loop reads CASSLQVDSPLHF. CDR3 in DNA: TGTGCCAGCAGTTTACAGGTGGATTCACCCCTCCACTTT.

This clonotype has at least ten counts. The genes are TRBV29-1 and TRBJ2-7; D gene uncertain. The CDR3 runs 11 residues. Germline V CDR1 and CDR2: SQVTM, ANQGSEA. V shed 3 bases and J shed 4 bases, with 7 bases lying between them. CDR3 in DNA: TGCAGCGTTGATTGGGGTTACGAGCAGTACTTC. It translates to CSVDWGYEQYF.

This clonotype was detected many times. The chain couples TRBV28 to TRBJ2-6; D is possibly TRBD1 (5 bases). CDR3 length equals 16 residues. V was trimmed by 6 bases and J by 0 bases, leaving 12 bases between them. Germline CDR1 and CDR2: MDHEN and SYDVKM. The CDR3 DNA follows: TGTGCCAGCAGACTGCGGACACCCTCTGGGGCCAACGTCCTGACTTTC. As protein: CASRLRTPSGANVLTF.

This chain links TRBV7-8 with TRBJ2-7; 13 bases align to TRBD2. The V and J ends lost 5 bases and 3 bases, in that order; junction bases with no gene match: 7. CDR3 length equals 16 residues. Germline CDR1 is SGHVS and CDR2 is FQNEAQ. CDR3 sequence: CASSIGTSGTFYEQYF. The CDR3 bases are TGTGCCAGCAGCATAGGGACTAGCGGGACCTTCTACGAGCAGTACTTC.

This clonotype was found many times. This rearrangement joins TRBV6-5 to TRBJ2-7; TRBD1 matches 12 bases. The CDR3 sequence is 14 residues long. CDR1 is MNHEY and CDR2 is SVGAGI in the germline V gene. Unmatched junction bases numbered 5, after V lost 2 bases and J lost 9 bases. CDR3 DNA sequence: TGTGCCAGCAGTTACCGGGACAGGGGGCCTGTGCAGTACTTC. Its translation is CASSYRDRGPVQYF.

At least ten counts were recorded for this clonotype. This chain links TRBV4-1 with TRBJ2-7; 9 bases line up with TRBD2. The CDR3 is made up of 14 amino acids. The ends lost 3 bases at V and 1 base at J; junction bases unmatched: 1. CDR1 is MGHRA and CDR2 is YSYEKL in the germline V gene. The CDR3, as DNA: TGCGCCAGCAGCCAGGCGGGAGGGTCCTACGAGCAGTACTTC. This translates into CASSQAGGSYEQYF.

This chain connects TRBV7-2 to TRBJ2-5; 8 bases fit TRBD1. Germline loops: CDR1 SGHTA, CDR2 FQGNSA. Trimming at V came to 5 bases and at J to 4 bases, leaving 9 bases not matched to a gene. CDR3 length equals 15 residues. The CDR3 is CASSPIVTGGETQYF. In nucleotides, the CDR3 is TGTGCCAGCAGCCCCATCGTCACAGGGGGAGAGACCCAGTACTTC.

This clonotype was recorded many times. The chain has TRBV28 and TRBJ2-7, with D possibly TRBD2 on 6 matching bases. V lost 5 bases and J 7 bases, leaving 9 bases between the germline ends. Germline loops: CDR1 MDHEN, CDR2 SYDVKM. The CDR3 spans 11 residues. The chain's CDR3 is CASSPAGEQYF. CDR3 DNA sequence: TGTGCCAGCAGTCCAGCGGGTGAGCAGTACTTC.

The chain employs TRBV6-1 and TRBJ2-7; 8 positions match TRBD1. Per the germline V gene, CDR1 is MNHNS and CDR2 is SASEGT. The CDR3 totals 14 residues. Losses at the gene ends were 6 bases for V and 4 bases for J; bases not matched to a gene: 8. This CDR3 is CASSAGQVAYEQYF. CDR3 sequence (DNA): TGTGCCAGCAGCGCGGGACAGGTGGCTTACGAGCAGTACTTC.

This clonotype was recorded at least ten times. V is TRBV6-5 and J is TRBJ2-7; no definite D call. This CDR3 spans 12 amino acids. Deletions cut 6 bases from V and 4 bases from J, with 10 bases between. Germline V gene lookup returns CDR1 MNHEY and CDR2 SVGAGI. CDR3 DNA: TGTGCCAGCAGGCGTTCTAGATACGAGCAGTACTTC. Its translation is CASRRSRYEQYF.

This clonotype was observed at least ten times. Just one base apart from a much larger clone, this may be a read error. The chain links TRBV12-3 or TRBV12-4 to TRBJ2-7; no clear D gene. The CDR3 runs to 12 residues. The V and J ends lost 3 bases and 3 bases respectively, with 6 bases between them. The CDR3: CASSFPGYEQYF. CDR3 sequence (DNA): TGTGCCAGCAGTTTCCCGGGCTACGAGCAGTACTTC.

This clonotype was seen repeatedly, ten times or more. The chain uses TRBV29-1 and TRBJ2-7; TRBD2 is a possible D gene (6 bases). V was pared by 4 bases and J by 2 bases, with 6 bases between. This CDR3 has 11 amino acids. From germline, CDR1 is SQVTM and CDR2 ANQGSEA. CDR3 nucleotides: TGCAGCGTTGCGGGGGCCTACGAGCAGTACTTC. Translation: CSVAGAYEQYF.

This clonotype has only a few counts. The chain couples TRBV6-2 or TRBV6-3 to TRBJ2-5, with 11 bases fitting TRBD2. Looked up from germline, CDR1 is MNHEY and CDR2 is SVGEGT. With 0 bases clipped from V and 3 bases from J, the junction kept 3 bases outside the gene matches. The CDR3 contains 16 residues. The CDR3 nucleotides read TGTGCCAGCAGTTACTCCGGGACTAGCGGAAAAGAGACCCAGTACTTC. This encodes CASSYSGTSGKETQYF.

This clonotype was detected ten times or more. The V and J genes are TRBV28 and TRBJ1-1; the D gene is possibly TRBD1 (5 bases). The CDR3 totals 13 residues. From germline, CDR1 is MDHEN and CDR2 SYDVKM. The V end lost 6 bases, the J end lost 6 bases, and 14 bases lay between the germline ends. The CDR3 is CASRSWGEAEAFF. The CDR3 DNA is TGTGCCAGCAGGTCATGGGGCGAAGCTGAAGCTTTCTTT.

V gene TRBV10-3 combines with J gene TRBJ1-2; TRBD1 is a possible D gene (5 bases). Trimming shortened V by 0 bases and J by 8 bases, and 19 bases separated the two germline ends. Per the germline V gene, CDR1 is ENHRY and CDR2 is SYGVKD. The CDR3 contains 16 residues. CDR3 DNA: TGTGCCATCAGTGAGTCGATGGGGCAGGCCCCGCGAGGCTACACCTTC. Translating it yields CAISESMGQAPRGYTF.

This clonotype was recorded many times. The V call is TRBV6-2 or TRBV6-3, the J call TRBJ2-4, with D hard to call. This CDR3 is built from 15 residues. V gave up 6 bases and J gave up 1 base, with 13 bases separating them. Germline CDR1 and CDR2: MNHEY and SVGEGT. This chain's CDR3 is CASRTPLGAKNIQYF. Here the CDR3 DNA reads TGTGCCAGCAGAACCCCGCTAGGCGCCAAAAACATTCAGTACTTC.

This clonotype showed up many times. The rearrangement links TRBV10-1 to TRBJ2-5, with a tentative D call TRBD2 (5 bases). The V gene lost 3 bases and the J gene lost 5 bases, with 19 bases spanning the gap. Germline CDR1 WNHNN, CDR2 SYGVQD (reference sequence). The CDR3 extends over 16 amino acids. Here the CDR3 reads CASSDVRGEVRETQYF. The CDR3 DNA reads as TGCGCCAGCAGTGATGTCCGGGGTGAGGTGAGGGAGACCCAGTACTTC.

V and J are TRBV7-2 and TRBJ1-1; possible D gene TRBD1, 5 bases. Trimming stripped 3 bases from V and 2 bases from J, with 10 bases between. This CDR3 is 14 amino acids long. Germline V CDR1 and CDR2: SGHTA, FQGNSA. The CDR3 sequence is CASSFRVKNTEAFF. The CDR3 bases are TGTGCCAGCAGCTTCAGGGTGAAAAACACTGAAGCTTTCTTT.

DNA of the CDR3: TGTGCCAGCAGTTTAGCCCTCGGGGCTGAAGCTTTCTTT. Translation: CASSLALGAEAFF. The chain combines TRBV12-3 or TRBV12-4 with TRBJ1-1; D gene uncertain. Between the trimmed V and J ends, which lost 0 bases and 6 bases, there was a span of 8 bases. The CDR3 is 13 residues long.

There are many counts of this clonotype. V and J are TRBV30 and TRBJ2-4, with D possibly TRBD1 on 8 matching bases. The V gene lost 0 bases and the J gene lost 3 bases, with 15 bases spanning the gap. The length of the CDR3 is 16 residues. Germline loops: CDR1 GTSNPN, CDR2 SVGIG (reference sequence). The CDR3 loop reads CAWSVQGGPGKNIQYF. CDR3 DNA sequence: TGTGCCTGGAGTGTACAGGGGGGGCCTGGCAAAAACATTCAGTACTTC. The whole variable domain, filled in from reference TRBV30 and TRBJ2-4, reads SQTIHQWPATLVQPVGSPLSLECTVEGTSNPNLYWYRQAAGRGLQLLFYSVGIGQISSEVPQNLSASRPQDRQFILSSKKLLLSDSGFYLCAWSVQGGPGKNIQYFGAGTRLSVL.

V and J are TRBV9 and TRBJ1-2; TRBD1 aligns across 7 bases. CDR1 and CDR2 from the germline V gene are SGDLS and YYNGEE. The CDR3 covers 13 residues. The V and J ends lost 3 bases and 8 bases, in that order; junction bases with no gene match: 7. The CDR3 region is CASSATGVRGYTF. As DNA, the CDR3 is TGTGCCAGCAGCGCCACAGGGGTCAGGGGCTACACCTTC.

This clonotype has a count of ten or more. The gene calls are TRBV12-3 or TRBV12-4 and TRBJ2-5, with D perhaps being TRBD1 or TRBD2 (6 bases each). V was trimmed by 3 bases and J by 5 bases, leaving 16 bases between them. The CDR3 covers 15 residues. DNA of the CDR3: TGTGCCAGCAGTTTGGGGGGCAGGGGACGGGAGACCCAGTACTTC. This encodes CASSLGGRGRETQYF.